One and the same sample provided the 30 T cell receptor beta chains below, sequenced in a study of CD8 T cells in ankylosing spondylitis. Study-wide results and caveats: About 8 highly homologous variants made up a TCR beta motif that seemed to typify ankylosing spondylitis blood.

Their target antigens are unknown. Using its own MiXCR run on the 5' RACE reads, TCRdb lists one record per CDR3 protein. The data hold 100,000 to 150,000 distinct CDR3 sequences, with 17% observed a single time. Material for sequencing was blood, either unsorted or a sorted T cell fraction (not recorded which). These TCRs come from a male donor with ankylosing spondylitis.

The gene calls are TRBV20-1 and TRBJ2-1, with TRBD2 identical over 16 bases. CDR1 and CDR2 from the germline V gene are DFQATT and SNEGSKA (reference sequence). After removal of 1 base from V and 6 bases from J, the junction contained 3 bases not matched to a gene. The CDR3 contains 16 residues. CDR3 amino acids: CSARGGLAGGINEQFF. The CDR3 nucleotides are TGCAGTGCTAGAGGGGGACTAGCGGGAGGGATCAATGAGCAGTTCTTC.

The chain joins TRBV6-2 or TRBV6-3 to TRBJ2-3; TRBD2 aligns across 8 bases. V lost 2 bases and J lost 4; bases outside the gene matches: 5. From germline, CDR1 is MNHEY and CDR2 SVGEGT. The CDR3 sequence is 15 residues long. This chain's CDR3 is CASSYTAGGSDTQYF. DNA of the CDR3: TGTGCCAGCAGTTACACCGCGGGAGGATCAGATACGCAGTATTTT.

The CDR3 sequence is CSASGTDNSNQPQHF. CDR3 bases: TGCAGTGCTAGCGGGACAGATAATAGCAATCAGCCCCAGCATTTT. The chain couples TRBV20-1 to TRBJ1-5; 7 bases agree with TRBD1. Trimming removed 3 bases from V and 0 bases from J; junction bases left unmatched: 5. The CDR3 sequence is 15 residues long. The germline V gene encodes CDR1 DFQATT and CDR2 SNEGSKA (reference sequence).

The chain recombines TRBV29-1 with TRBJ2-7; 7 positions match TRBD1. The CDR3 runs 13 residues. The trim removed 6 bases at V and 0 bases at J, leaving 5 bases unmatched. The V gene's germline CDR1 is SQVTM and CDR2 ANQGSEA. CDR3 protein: CSVTGTDSYEQYF. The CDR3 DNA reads TGCAGCGTCACCGGGACAGACTCCTACGAGCAGTACTTC.

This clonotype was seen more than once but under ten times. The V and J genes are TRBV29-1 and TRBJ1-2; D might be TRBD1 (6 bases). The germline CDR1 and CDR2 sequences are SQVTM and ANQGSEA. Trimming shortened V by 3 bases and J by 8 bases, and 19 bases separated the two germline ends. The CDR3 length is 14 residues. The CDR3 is CSVDSGIQGIGYTF. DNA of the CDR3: TGCAGCGTTGATAGCGGAATACAGGGAATCGGCTACACCTTC.

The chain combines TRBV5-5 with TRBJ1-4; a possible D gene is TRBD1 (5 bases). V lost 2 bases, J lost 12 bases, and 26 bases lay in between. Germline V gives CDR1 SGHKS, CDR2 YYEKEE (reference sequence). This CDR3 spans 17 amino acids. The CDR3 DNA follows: TGTGCCAGCAGCTTTACCGCGGGACTCCCGACGGGTAGGGAACTGTTTTTT. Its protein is CASSFTAGLPTGRELFF.

The CDR3 reads CASTLSGSSYNEQFF. The DNA of the CDR3 is TGTGCCAGCACCCTTAGCGGTTCATCCTACAATGAGCAGTTCTTC. The V call is TRBV3-1, the J call TRBJ2-1; tentative D call: TRBD2 (6 bases). The length of the CDR3 is 15 residues. With 7 bases removed from V and 1 base from J, the gap between germline ends came to 14 bases. Per germline, CDR1 LGHDT and CDR2 YNNKEL (reference sequence).

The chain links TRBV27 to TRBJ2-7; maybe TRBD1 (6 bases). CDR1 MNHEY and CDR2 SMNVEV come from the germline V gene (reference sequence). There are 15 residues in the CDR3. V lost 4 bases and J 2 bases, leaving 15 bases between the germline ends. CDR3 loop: CASSSRGTPAYEQYF. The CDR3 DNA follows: TGTGCCAGCAGTTCCCGAGGGACACCGGCCTACGAGCAGTACTTC.

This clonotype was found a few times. The CDR3 is CASSQGYAQGQFF. The CDR3 nucleotides are TGCGCCAGCAGCCAAGGGTACGCTCAAGGGCAGTTCTTC. The chain uses TRBV4-3 and TRBJ2-1; D gene ambiguous. V shed 1 base and J shed 12 bases, with 13 bases lying between them. Germline CDR1 reads LGHNA; CDR2 reads YSLEER. This CDR3 is built from 13 residues.

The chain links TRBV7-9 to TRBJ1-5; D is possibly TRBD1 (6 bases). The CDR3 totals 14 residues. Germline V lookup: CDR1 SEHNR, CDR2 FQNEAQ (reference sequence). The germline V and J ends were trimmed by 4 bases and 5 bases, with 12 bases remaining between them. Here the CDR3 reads CASSSSTGYQPQHF. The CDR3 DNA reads TGTGCCAGCAGCTCTTCCACAGGGTATCAGCCCCAGCATTTT.

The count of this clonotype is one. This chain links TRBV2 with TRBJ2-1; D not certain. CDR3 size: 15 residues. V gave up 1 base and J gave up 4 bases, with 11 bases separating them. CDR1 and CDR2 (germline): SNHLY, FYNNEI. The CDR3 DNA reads TGTGCCAGCAGTGAAGGGCAGTTCCAATACAATGAGCAGTTCTTC. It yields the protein CASSEGQFQYNEQFF.

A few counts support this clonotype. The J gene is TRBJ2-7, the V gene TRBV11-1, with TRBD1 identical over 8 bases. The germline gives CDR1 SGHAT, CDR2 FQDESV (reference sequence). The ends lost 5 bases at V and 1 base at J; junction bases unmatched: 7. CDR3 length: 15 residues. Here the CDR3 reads CASSPGRTGSYEQYF. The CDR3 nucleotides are TGTGCCAGCAGCCCCGGTCGGACAGGGTCCTACGAGCAGTACTTC.

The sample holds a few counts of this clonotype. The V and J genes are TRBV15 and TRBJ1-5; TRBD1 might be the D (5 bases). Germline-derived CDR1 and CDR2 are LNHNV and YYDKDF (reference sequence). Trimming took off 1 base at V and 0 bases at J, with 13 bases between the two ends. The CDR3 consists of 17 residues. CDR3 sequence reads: CATSRASTGGSNQPQHF. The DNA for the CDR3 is TGTGCCACCAGCAGAGCCAGTACCGGGGGTAGCAATCAGCCCCAGCATTTT.

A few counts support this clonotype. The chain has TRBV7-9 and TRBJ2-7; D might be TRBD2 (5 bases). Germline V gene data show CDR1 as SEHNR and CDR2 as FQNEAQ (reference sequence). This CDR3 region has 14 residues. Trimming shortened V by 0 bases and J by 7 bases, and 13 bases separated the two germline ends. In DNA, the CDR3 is TGTGCCAGCAGCTTAGCGATACTATCGGGGGAGCAGTACTTC. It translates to CASSLAILSGEQYF.

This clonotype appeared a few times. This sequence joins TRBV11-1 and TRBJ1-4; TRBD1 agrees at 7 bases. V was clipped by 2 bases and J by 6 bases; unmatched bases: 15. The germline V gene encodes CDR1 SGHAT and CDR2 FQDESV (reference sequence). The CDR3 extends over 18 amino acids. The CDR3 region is CASSLIPTGIDVDEKLFF. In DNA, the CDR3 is TGTGCCAGCAGCTTAATTCCGACAGGGATAGATGTCGATGAAAAACTGTTTTTT.

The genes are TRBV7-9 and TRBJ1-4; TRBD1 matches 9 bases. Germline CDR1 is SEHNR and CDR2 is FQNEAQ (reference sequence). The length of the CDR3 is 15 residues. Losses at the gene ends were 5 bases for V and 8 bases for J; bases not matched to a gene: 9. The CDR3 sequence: CASSAPGQGEEKLFF. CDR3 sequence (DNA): TGTGCCAGCAGCGCTCCGGGACAGGGAGAAGAAAAACTGTTTTTT. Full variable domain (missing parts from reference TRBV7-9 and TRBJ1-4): DTGVSQNPRHKITKRGQNVTFRCDPISEHNRLYWYRQTLGQGPEFLTYFQNEAQLEKSRLLSDRFSAERPKGSFSTLEIQRTEQGDSAMYLCASSAPGQGEEKLFFGSGTQLSVL.

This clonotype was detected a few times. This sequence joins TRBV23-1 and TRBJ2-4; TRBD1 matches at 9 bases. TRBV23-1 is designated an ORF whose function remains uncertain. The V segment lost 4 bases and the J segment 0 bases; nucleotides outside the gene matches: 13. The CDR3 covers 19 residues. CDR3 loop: CASSPSQGASPLAKNIQYF. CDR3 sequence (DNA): TGCGCCAGCAGTCCCTCACAGGGGGCCTCCCCCCTAGCCAAAAACATTCAGTACTTC.

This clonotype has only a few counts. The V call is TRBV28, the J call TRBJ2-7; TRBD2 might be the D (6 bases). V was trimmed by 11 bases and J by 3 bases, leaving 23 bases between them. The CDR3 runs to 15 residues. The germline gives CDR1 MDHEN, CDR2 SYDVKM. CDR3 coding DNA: TGTGCCCCCACGGGGACTCCCGACTCTTTCTACGAGCAGTACTTC. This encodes CAPTGTPDSFYEQYF.

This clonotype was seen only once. The CDR3 DNA reads as TGTGCCAGCAGTCGCCTGTGGAATCAACACTACGAGCAGTACTTC. Amino acids: CASSRLWNQHYEQYF. The V gene is TRBV6-1, the J gene TRBJ2-7, with unresolved D. The germline V and J ends were trimmed by 5 bases and 3 bases, with 17 bases remaining between them. The CDR3 spans 15 residues. The germline CDR1 and CDR2 sequences are MNHNS and SASEGT.

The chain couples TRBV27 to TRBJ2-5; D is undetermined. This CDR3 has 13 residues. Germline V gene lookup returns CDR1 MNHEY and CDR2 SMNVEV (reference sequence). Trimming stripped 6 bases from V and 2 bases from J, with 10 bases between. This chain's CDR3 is CASSYTVQETQYF. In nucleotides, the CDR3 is TGTGCCAGCAGCTACACCGTTCAAGAGACCCAGTACTTC.

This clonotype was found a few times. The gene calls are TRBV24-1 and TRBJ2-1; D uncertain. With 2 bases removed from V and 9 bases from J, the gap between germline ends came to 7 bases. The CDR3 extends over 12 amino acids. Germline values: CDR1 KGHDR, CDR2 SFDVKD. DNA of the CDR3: TGTGCCACCAGTGATTCAGTGGGTGAGCAGTTCTTC. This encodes CATSDSVGEQFF.

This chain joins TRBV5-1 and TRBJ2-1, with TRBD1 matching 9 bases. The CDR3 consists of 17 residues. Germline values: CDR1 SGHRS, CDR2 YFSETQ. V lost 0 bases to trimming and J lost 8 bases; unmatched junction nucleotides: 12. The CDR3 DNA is TGCGCCAGCAGCTTGGGACCCTCCGGGACAGGGTTCGATGAGCAGTTCTTC. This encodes CASSLGPSGTGFDEQFF.

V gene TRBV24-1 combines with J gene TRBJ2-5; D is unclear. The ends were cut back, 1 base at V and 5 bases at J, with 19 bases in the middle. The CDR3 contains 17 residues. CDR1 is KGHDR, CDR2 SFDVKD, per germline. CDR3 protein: CATSDLKSEDRLETQYF. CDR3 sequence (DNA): TGTGCCACCAGTGATTTAAAGTCAGAGGACCGTCTGGAGACCCAGTACTTC.

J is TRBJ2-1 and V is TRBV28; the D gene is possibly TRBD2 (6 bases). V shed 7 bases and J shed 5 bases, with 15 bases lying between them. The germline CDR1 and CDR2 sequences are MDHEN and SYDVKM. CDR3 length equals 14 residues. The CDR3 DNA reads TGTGCCAGCAAGGGGAGGTACATACACAATGAGCAGTTCTTC. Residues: CASKGRYIHNEQFF. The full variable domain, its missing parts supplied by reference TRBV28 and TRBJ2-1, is DVKVTQSSRYLVKRTGEKVFLECVQDMDHENMFWYRQDPGLGLRLIYFSYDVKMKEKGDIPEGYSVSREKKERFSLILESASTNQTSMYLCASKGRYIHNEQFFGPGTRLTVL.

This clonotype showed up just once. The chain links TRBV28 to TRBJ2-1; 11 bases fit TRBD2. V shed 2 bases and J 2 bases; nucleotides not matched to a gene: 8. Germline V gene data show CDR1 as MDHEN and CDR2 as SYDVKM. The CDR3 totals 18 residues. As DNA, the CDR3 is TGTGCCAGCAGTTTACCCTTCCTAGCGGGAGGCCCCTACAATGAGCAGTTCTTC. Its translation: CASSLPFLAGGPYNEQFF.

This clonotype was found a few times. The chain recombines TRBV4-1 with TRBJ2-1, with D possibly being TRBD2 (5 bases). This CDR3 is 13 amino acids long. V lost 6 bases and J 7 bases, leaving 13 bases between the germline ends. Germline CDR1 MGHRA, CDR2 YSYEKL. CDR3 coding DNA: TGCGCCAGCAGACCACCATCGGGGAATGAGCAGTTCTTC. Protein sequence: CASRPPSGNEQFF.

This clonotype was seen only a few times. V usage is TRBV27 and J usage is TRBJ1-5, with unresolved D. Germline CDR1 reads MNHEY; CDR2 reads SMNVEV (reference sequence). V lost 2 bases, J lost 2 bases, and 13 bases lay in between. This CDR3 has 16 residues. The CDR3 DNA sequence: TGTGCCAGCAGTTTAAAATTCTCCTCGGGCAATCAGCCCCAGCATTTT. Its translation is CASSLKFSSGNQPQHF.

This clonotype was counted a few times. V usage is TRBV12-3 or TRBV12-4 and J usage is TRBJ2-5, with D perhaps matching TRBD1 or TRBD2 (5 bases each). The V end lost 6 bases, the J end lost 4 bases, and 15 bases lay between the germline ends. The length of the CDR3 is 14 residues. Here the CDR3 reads CASSHIRDGETQYF. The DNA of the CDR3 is TGTGCCAGCAGCCACATCCGGGACGGAGAGACCCAGTACTTC.

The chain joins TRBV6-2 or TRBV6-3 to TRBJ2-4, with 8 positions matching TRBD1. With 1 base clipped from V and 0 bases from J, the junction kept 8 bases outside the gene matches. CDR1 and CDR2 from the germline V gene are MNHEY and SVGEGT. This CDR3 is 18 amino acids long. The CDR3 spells CASSYFPGTGLAKNIQYF. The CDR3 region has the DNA TGTGCCAGCAGTTACTTCCCCGGGACAGGACTAGCCAAAAACATTCAGTACTTC.

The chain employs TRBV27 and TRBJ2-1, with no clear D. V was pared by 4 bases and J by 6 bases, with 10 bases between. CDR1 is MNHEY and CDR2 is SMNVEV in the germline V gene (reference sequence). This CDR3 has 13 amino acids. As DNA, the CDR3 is TGTGCCAGCAGTTCCCACTCCGGCAATGAGCAGTTCTTC. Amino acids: CASSSHSGNEQFF.